These 12 T cell receptor beta chains were sequenced from one sample in a study of blood T cell repertoires in COVID-19. Clones were sequenced by immunoSEQ multiplex PCR, and TCRdb holds only the in-frame ones, with some missing. The sample carries about 200,000 clones, nearly 90% recorded once. Sequencing was performed on peripheral blood. These receptors were collected from a man aged 50-60 years with COVID-19, enrolled during active disease.

The rearrangement joins TRBV18 to TRBJ2-5; possible D gene TRBD2, 6 bases. Per germline, CDR1 KGHSH and CDR2 LQKENI. CDR3 length: 15 amino acids. The V end was cut by 1 base, the J end by 6 bases, with 15 bases between. CDR3 in amino acids: CASSPLAEGGQTQYF. The CDR3 DNA reads TGTGCCAGCTCACCACTGGCGGAGGGTGGACAGACCCAGTACTTC.

The chain combines TRBV28 with TRBJ2-1; 11 nucleotides agree with TRBD2. The CDR3 contains 19 residues. V lost 8 bases, J lost 4 bases, and 19 bases stayed unmatched. Germline V gene data show CDR1 as MDHEN and CDR2 as SYDVKM. CDR3 sequence reads: CASPPPSVRLAGRYNEQFF. The CDR3 DNA sequence: TGTGCCAGCCCCCCCCCAAGTGTCCGACTAGCGGGGAGATACAATGAGCAGTTCTTC.

This clone has only one observation. This sequence joins TRBV7-8 and TRBJ2-1, with 8 bases that match TRBD2. Germline V gene sequence: CDR1 SGHVS, CDR2 FQNEAQ. This CDR3 contains 17 residues. With V trimmed by 4 bases and J by 8 bases, 16 bases remained unmatched. The CDR3 DNA follows: TGTGCCAGCAGCTCCCAGCTGACTAGCGCAAGGGGCGATGAGCAGTTCTTC. This codes for CASSSQLTSARGDEQFF. Together with reference TRBV7-8 and TRBJ2-1, the CDR3 gives the full variable domain: GAGVSQSPRYKVAKRGQDVALRCDPISGHVSLFWYQQALGQGPEFLTYFQNEAQLDKSGLPSDRFFAERPEGSVSTLKIQRTQQEDSAVYLCASSSQLTSARGDEQFFGPGTRLTVL.

This chain uses TRBV14 with TRBJ1-2; D perhaps matches TRBD1 (6 bases). Trimming stripped 4 bases from V and 2 bases from J, with 11 bases between. Germline V gene sequence: CDR1 SGHDN, CDR2 FVKESK. CDR3 length equals 14 residues. The CDR3 sequence is CASSPGEGNYGYTF. CDR3 DNA: TGTGCCAGCAGCCCAGGGGAGGGGAACTATGGCTACACCTTC.

The chain employs TRBV4-3 and TRBJ1-6, with no clear D. This CDR3 is built from 16 residues. Trimming removed 3 bases from V and 7 bases from J, with 16 bases in between. In germline, CDR1 is LGHNA, CDR2 YSLEER. In DNA, the CDR3 is TGCGCCAGCAGCCAGGGGTCGCGGGAGCCGAATTCACCCCTCCACTTT. Translated: CASSQGSREPNSPLHF.

The V call is TRBV27, the J call TRBJ1-2; 9 positions agree with TRBD1. Germline loops: CDR1 MNHEY, CDR2 SMNVEV (reference sequence). Trimming took 6 bases from V and 6 from J; bases not matched to a gene: 14. The CDR3 is 16 residues long. Here the CDR3 reads CASSRPPGTGWNGYTF. CDR3 in DNA: TGTGCCAGCAGCCGTCCCCCCGGGACAGGGTGGAATGGCTACACCTTC.

J is TRBJ2-7 and V is TRBV4-1; TRBD1 agrees at 7 bases. This CDR3 is built from 17 residues. Germline V gene sequence: CDR1 MGHRA, CDR2 YSYEKL. Unmatched junction bases numbered 15, after V lost 4 bases and J lost 3 bases. In nucleotides, the CDR3 is TGCGCCAGCAGCCCCCCAAGAGGGGACAGCGCTAACTACGAGCAGTACTTC. Translation: CASSPPRGDSANYEQYF.

This rearrangement joins TRBV11-2 to TRBJ1-4; no definite D call. CDR3 length: 17 residues. Trimming left V 0 bases short and J 4 bases short, with 15 bases between. Germline CDR1 and CDR2: SGHAT and FQNNGV. Here the CDR3 reads CASSLEGRPGNNEKLFF. In DNA form, the CDR3 reads TGTGCCAGCAGCTTAGAGGGTCGGCCGGGGAATAATGAAAAACTGTTTTTT. Drawing the rest from reference TRBV11-2 and TRBJ1-4, the complete variable domain is EAGVAQSPRYKIIEKRQSVAFWCNPISGHATLYWYQQILGQGPKLLIQFQNNGVVDDSQLPKDRFSAERLKGVDSTLKIQPAKLEDSAVYLCASSLEGRPGNNEKLFFGSGTQLSVL.

The J gene is TRBJ2-7, the V gene TRBV15; maybe TRBD1 (6 bases). The CDR3 length is 15 residues. Trimming shortened V by 0 bases and J by 0 bases, and 9 bases separated the two germline ends. CDR1 and CDR2 (germline): LNHNV, YYDKDF (reference sequence). The CDR3, as DNA: TGTGCCACCAGCAGAGACAAGGACAGCTCCTACGAGCAGTACTTC. Translated, it gives CATSRDKDSSYEQYF.

The chain has TRBV28 and TRBJ2-5; TRBD1 is a possible D gene (6 bases). Per the germline V gene, CDR1 is MDHEN and CDR2 is SYDVKM. The CDR3 sequence is 12 residues long. V was pared by 6 bases and J by 5 bases, with 10 bases between. The CDR3 protein is CASRGAAETQYF. DNA of the CDR3: TGTGCCAGCAGGGGGGCGGCGGAGACCCAGTACTTC. Filled out from reference TRBV28 and TRBJ2-5, the complete variable domain reads DVKVTQSSRYLVKRTGEKVFLECVQDMDHENMFWYRQDPGLGLRLIYFSYDVKMKEKGDIPEGYSVSREKKERFSLILESASTNQTSMYLCASRGAAETQYFGPGTRLLVL.

The chain employs TRBV27 and TRBJ2-3; D is perhaps TRBD1 (5 bases). CDR1 and CDR2 (germline): MNHEY, SMNVEV (reference sequence). Trimming took off 3 bases at V and 6 bases at J, with 19 bases between the two ends. The CDR3 runs to 16 residues. CDR3 in amino acids: CASSFGSRALADTQYF. CDR3 nucleotide sequence: TGTGCCAGCAGTTTTGGATCCAGGGCGTTGGCGGATACGCAGTATTTT.

The table lists this clone with a count of one. The genes are TRBV18 and TRBJ1-2; unclear D gene. CDR1 is KGHSH, CDR2 LQKENI, per germline. The CDR3 length is 13 residues. The V gene lost 3 bases and the J gene lost 8 bases, with 13 bases spanning the gap. The CDR3 bases are TGTGCCAGCTCACCTGACATCTTACGGGGCTACACCTTC. Translated, it gives CASSPDILRGYTF. The full variable domain, rest sourced from reference TRBV18 and TRBJ1-2, is NAGVMQNPRHLVRRRGQEARLRCSPMKGHSHVYWYRQLPEEGLKFMVYLQKENIIDESGMPKERFSAEFPKEGPSILRIQQVVRGDSAAYFCASSPDILRGYTFGSGTRLTVV.